The 8 T cell receptor beta chains below all came from one sample that was sequenced in a study of T cell responses to AZD1222 COVID-19 vaccine. Measured with immunoSEQ multiplex PCR; TCRdb has only the in-frame clones, and not every one. The table records around 200,000 clones, over 85% of them present only once. Material: peripheral blood, obtained on day 0 of AZD1222 vaccination. The receptors shown here come from an adult in good health.

The chain has TRBV19 and TRBJ2-3, with 8 bases aligning to TRBD2. Per the germline V gene, CDR1 is LNHDA and CDR2 is SQIVND (reference sequence). This CDR3 has 17 amino acids. Unmatched junction bases numbered 13, after V lost 5 bases and J lost 3 bases. The CDR3 loop is CASSFSLAAQGTDTQYF. The CDR3 nucleotides are TGTGCCAGTAGTTTCTCACTAGCGGCACAAGGTACAGATACGCAGTATTTT.

The chain's CDR3 is CSASNEEFTGELFF. The CDR3 DNA reads TGCAGTGCCAGTAACGAGGAGTTCACCGGGGAGCTGTTTTTT. The rearrangement links TRBV20-1 to TRBJ2-2; no clear D gene. V lost 6 bases and J 4 bases, leaving 15 bases between the germline ends. Germline V gene sequence: CDR1 DFQATT, CDR2 SNEGSKA (reference sequence). The CDR3 runs to 14 residues.

This chain connects TRBV29-1 to TRBJ1-1; D unresolved. Germline values: CDR1 SQVTM, CDR2 ANQGSEA. Deletions cut 0 bases from V and 5 bases from J, with 7 bases between. The CDR3 sequence is 12 residues long. The CDR3 DNA follows: TGCAGCGTTGAAGAGGGGAGAACTGAAGCTTTCTTT. Translation: CSVEEGRTEAFF.

V and J are TRBV10-3 and TRBJ1-4, with D possibly matching TRBD1 (6 bases). The CDR3 runs to 13 residues. The V and J ends lost 10 bases and 1 base respectively, with 10 bases between them. Germline V gives CDR1 ENHRY, CDR2 SYGVKD. The CDR3 loop reads CATRDITNEKLFF. CDR3 bases: TGTGCCACCCGGGACATAACTAATGAAAAACTGTTTTTT.

This chain uses TRBV4-1 with TRBJ1-4, with D maybe TRBD1 (5 bases). CDR1 and CDR2 from the germline V gene are MGHRA and YSYEKL. V lost 2 bases, J lost 0 bases, and 10 bases lay in between. CDR3 length equals 16 residues. The CDR3 here is CASSQNPGATNEKLFF. The CDR3 DNA follows: TGCGCCAGCAGCCAAAACCCGGGGGCAACTAATGAAAAACTGTTTTTT.

The chain links TRBV6-1 to TRBJ1-2; maybe TRBD1 (5 bases). This CDR3 is 15 amino acids long. The germline V and J ends were trimmed by 3 bases and 2 bases, with 13 bases remaining between them. The germline V gene has CDR1 MNHNS and CDR2 SASEGT. CDR3 DNA: TGTGCCAGCAGTGATTTCGGGGGGGTAAACTATGGCTACACCTTC. Amino acid sequence: CASSDFGGVNYGYTF.

The chain uses TRBV29-1 and TRBJ1-2, with a tentative D call TRBD1 (6 bases). The germline CDR1 and CDR2 sequences are SQVTM and ANQGSEA. Trimming left V 7 bases short and J 1 base short, with 19 bases between. The CDR3 is 15 amino acids. The CDR3 loop reads CSATGTSLVNYGYTF. CDR3 DNA: TGCAGCGCCACCGGGACAAGTCTCGTTAACTATGGCTACACCTTC. Full variable domain (remainder filled in from reference TRBV29-1 and TRBJ1-2): SAVISQKPSRDICQRGTSLTIQCQVDSQVTMMFWYRQQPGQSLTLIATANQGSEATYESGFVIDKFPISRPNLTFSTLTVSNMSPEDSSIYLCSATGTSLVNYGYTFGSGTRLTVV.

This clone occurred a few times. The genes are TRBV4-1 and TRBJ1-2; 7 nucleotides align to TRBD1. Looked up from germline, CDR1 is MGHRA and CDR2 is YSYEKL. J lost 5 bases, V lost 0 bases, and 6 bases had no gene match. This CDR3 contains 15 residues. As DNA, the CDR3 is TGCGCCAGCAGCCAAGACGCCCGGGACAGATATGGCTACACCTTC. It codes for CASSQDARDRYGYTF.